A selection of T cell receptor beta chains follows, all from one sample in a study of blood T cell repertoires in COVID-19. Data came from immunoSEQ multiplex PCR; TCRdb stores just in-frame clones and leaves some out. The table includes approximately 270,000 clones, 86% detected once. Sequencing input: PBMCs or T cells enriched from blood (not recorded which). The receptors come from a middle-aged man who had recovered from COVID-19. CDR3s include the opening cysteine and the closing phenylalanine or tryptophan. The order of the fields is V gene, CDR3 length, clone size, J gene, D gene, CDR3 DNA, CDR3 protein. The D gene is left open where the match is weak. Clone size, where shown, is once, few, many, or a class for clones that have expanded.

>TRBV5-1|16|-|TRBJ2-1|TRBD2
TGCGCCAGCAGCTTGGCTGGGACTAACTCCTACAATGAGCAGTTCTTC
CASSLAGTNSYNEQFF
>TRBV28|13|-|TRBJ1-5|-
TGTGCCACTAAGAAGATTTTCAATCAGCCCCAGCATTTT
CATKKIFNQPQHF
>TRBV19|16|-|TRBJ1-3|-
TGTGCCAGTAGTATGGAGTCGTTGAGCTCTGGAAACACCATATATTTT
CASSMESLSSGNTIYF
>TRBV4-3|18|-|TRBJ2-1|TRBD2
TGCGCCAGCAGCCAGGACCTCGGACTAGCGGGGGGGCTGAATGAGCAGTTCTTC
CASSQDLGLAGGLNEQFF
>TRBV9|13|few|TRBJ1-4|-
TGTGCCAGCAGCGTATCGCGGGCGGGAAAACTGTTTTTT
CASSVSRAGKLFF
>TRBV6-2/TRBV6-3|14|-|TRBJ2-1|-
TGTGCCAGCAGTTACGAACAGGAGTACAATGAGCAGTTCTTC
CASSYEQEYNEQFF
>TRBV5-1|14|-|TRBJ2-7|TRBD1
TGCGCCAGCAGCCCGGGACAGGGGCCGTTTGAGCAGTACTTC
CASSPGQGPFEQYF
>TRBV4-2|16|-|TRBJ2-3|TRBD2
TGTGCCAGCAGCCGGACTAGCGGGGGGCCCGCAGATACGCAGTATTTT
CASSRTSGGPADTQYF
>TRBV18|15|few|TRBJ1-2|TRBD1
TGTGCCAGCTCACCAGGGGACAGGGGGCACTATGGCTACACCTTC
CASSPGDRGHYGYTF
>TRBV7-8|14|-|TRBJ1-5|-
TGTGCCAGCAGCTTAAGCAGGGGCAATCAGCCCCAGCATTTT
CASSLSRGNQPQHF
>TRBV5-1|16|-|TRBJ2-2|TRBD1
TGCGCCAGCAGCCACCGGGACAGGGGACCATACGGGGAGCTGTTTTTT
CASSHRDRGPYGELFF
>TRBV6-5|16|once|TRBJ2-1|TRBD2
TGTGCCAGCAGTTACGCGGCTAGCGGGACCCTCGATGAGCAGTTCTTC
CASSYAASGTLDEQFF
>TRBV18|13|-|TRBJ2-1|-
TGTGCCAGCTCACCAGCGATAGAAAATGAGCAGTTCTTC
CASSPAIENEQFF
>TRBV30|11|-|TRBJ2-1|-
TGTGCCTGGAGTCAGGGTTGGGAGCAGTTCTTC
CAWSQGWEQFF
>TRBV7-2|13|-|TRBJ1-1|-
TGTGCCAGCAGCTTAGCCCCAGCGGGTGAGGCTTTCTTT
CASSLAPAGEAFF
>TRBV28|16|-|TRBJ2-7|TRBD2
TGTGCCAGCAGTTTATGGGCTAGCGGGAACATCTACGAGCAGTACTTC
CASSLWASGNIYEQYF
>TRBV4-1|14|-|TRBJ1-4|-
TGCGCCAGCAGCCGCCGCGAAGCCGGGGGTAAACTGTTTTTT
CASSRREAGGKLFF
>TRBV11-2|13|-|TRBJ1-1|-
TGTGCCAGCAGAACAGGGTTTCCCGCTGAAGCTTTCTTT
CASRTGFPAEAFF
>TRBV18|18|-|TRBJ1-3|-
TGTGCCAGCTCACCAGGAGCCTGGGACTTACTGGGAGGAAACACCATATATTTT
CASSPGAWDLLGGNTIYF